The clone carrying this T cell receptor beta chain was picked up a small number of times. Trimming removed 4 bases from V and 7 bases from J, with 21 bases in between. Germline loops: CDR1 SNHLY, CDR2 FYNNEI. The CDR3 runs 16 residues. The data stem from a study of identical twins. Through template switching, a universal primer site was introduced, and the cDNA contained unique molecular identifiers. A single record per CDR3 protein comes from TCRdb applying MiXCR to the 5' RACE reads. Among 200,000 to 250,000 distinct CDR3 sequences, 7% to 8.5% were seen once, and the ten largest hold about 5.8%. The data also belong to a second study, concerning yellow fever vaccine responses in identical twins.

This sequence was found in a woman aged 18-30 years in good health. The gene calls are TRBV2 and TRBJ2-3, with D unclear. Sequencing was carried out using CD8+ T cells sorted from blood. The CDR3 here is CASSVRRTPILNTQYF. Written as DNA, the CDR3 is TGTGCCAGCAGTGTTCGAAGAACTCCCATCCTAAATACGCAGTATTTT.